This T cell receptor (beta chain) was sequenced for a study of cytomegalovirus exposure and HLA in healthy donors. The study's findings and limits: Highly shared sequence variants in one cluster were likely a sequencing artifact. The authors confirmed in vitro that three CMV-associated chains were specific for CMV antigens.

Per germline, CDR1 MDHEN and CDR2 SYDVKM. V shed 5 bases and J 7 bases; nucleotides not matched to a gene: 6. CDR3 length: 13 residues. At collection, donors were nominally healthy, but unrecorded immune exposures were probable. This clone turned up a few times. The antigen remains undetermined. The PCR was carried out with 60 Vbeta primers and 13 Jbeta primers. Generated by immunoSEQ multiplex PCR, the TCRdb table keeps only in-frame clones and is missing some. The table has about 82,000 clones, 74% seen once. The V and J genes are TRBV28 and TRBJ1-2; 8 bases fit TRBD1. The receptor was isolated from a woman between 50 and 59 years old in good health and CMV-seropositive. Sequenced sample: PBMCs. The CDR3 sequence: CASSIQGAGGYTF. The CDR3 DNA reads TGTGCCAGCAGTATCCAGGGGGCAGGTGGCTACACCTTC.